This TCR beta chain was sequenced during a study of blood T cells in healthy people across ages. A second PCR of 7 to 11 cycles used a sample-barcoded 5' primer and a J-beta primer mix. From each sample, at least 3 million paired-end reads containing CDR3 were obtained. Via MiXCR, TCRdb re-called the 5' RACE reads, giving one row per CDR3 protein. This sample carries 1.5 million to 2 million distinct CDR3 sequences, about 35% of them seen once, and the ten largest clones take about 11%. The extraction recovered at least 5 micrograms of total RNA per sample. This CDR3 has 14 amino acids. CDR1 SEHNR and CDR2 FQNEAQ come from the germline V gene (reference sequence). The germline V and J ends were trimmed by 6 bases and 5 bases, with 16 bases remaining between them. This clonotype showed up just a few times.

The origin of this receptor is a woman aged 25-40 years in good health. V is TRBV7-9 and J is TRBJ1-1; D gene ambiguous. Material: blood. The CDR3 loop is CASRLGPRGTEAFF. The DNA for the CDR3 is TGTGCCAGCAGGCTCGGCCCCCGTGGAACTGAAGCTTTCTTT. Full variable domain (missing parts from reference TRBV7-9 and TRBJ1-1): DTGVSQNPRHKITKRGQNVTFRCDPISEHNRLYWYRQTLGQGPEFLTYFQNEAQLEKSRLLSDRFSAERPKGSFSTLEIQRTEQGDSAMYLCASRLGPRGTEAFFGQGTRLTVV.